Below are 16 T cell receptor beta chains sequenced from a single sample in a study of shared clonotypes between healthy human individuals. Assay: immunoSEQ multiplex PCR; the TCRdb copy retains only in-frame clones and omits some. Of under 2,000,000 clones listed, about 95% are singletons. Cells designated naive CD8 were CD45RO-negative and were positively selected for CCR7, with terminally differentiated effector memory CD45RA+ cells excluded. Sequencing was done on a sample of naive CD8+ T cells sorted from blood. All receptors derive from a man aged 18 to 29 in good health.

About this clone: Different DNA sequences within this sample yield the same CDR3. The gene calls are TRBV9 and TRBJ2-7; 9 nucleotides match TRBD1. The CDR3 is 14 residues long. Germline-derived CDR1 and CDR2 are SGDLS and YYNGEE. V gave up 3 bases and J gave up 4 bases; unmatched junction bases: 5. CDR3 sequence (DNA): TGTGCCAGCAGCGCGGGACAGGGCGGGTACGAGCAGTACTTC. Amino acid sequence: CASSAGQGGYEQYF.

The genes are TRBV4-1 and TRBJ2-2, with 7 positions matching TRBD1. The germline V gene has CDR1 MGHRA and CDR2 YSYEKL. The CDR3 sequence is 16 residues long. V gave up 3 bases and J gave up 6 bases; unmatched junction bases: 10. CDR3 nucleotides: TGCGCCAGCAGCCAGAGAGACAGGGCATTATCCGGGGAGCTGTTTTTT. Protein: CASSQRDRALSGELFF.

This sequence joins TRBV13 and TRBJ1-1, with unresolved D. This CDR3 contains 16 residues. Looked up from germline, CDR1 is PRHDT and CDR2 is FYEKMQ (reference sequence). The germline V and J ends were trimmed by 5 bases and 7 bases, with 23 bases remaining between them. As DNA, the CDR3 is TGTGCCAGCAGCACCCCCGACGGGCAACTGGGGAGTGAAGCTTTCTTT. This sequence encodes CASSTPDGQLGSEAFF.

The V call is TRBV2, the J call TRBJ2-7; weak D call: TRBD2 (6 bases). Trimming shortened V by 0 bases and J by 2 bases, and 11 bases separated the two germline ends. The CDR3 is made up of 15 amino acids. Germline V gene lookup returns CDR1 SNHLY and CDR2 FYNNEI. The chain's CDR3 is CASSEAAGFAYEQYF. The DNA of the CDR3 is TGTGCCAGCAGTGAAGCGGCGGGATTCGCCTACGAGCAGTACTTC. The full variable domain, its missing parts supplied by reference TRBV2 and TRBJ2-7, is EPEVTQTPSHQVTQMGQEVILRCVPISNHLYFYWYRQILGQKVEFLVSFYNNEISEKSEIFDDQFSVERPDGSNFTLKIRSTKLEDSAMYFCASSEAAGFAYEQYFGPGTRLTVT.

The V gene is TRBV5-6, the J gene TRBJ2-1, with TRBD1 identical over 7 bases. Germline CDR1 SGHDT, CDR2 YYEEEE. The CDR3 has 17 amino acids. V gave up 0 bases and J gave up 3 bases; unmatched junction bases: 9. The CDR3 here is CASSLDLIGTVYNEQFF. CDR3 DNA: TGTGCCAGCAGCTTGGATCTTATTGGGACAGTCTACAATGAGCAGTTCTTC.

A single count supports this clone. The V and J genes are TRBV2 and TRBJ1-2; no clear D. Germline assignment: CDR1 SNHLY and CDR2 FYNNEI. V gave up 2 bases and J gave up 3 bases, with 10 bases separating them. The CDR3 is 14 residues long. CDR3 sequence: CASSERSGDYGYTF. CDR3 nucleotides: TGTGCCAGCAGTGAAAGAAGTGGGGACTATGGCTACACCTTC.

The gene calls are TRBV7-9 and TRBJ1-4, with D hard to call. The germline CDR1 and CDR2 sequences are SEHNR and FQNEAQ (reference sequence). The CDR3 consists of 12 residues. The V gene lost 11 bases and the J gene lost 4 bases, with 11 bases spanning the gap. The CDR3 DNA reads TGTGCCTCCTACCAGCTTAATGAAAAACTGTTTTTT. This translates into CASYQLNEKLFF. The full variable domain, in which reference TRBV7-9 and TRBJ1-4 provide the parts outside the CDR3, is DTGVSQNPRHKITKRGQNVTFRCDPISEHNRLYWYRQTLGQGPEFLTYFQNEAQLEKSRLLSDRFSAERPKGSFSTLEIQRTEQGDSAMYLCASYQLNEKLFFGSGTQLSVL.

This sequence joins TRBV5-1 and TRBJ2-7; D is unclear. CDR1 is SGHRS, CDR2 YFSETQ, per germline. The CDR3 loop spans 15 amino acids. Trimming removed 0 bases at V and 5 bases at J, with 15 bases between. The CDR3 protein is CASSLVLVATDEQYF. The CDR3 DNA is TGCGCCAGCAGCTTGGTCCTAGTGGCGACGGACGAGCAGTACTTC.

The rearrangement links TRBV19 to TRBJ2-7; D may be TRBD2 (5 bases). CDR3 length equals 13 residues. V lost 3 bases to trimming and J lost 3 bases, with 9 bases between them. The germline CDR1 and CDR2 sequences are LNHDA and SQIVND (reference sequence). CDR3 amino acids: CASSMASGYEQYF. The CDR3 nucleotides are TGTGCCAGTAGTATGGCCAGCGGCTACGAGCAGTACTTC.

Notes on this clone: This CDR3 is also generated by other DNA sequences in the sample. The rearrangement links TRBV30 to TRBJ1-1; D gene ambiguous. The CDR3 runs 13 residues. In germline, CDR1 is GTSNPN, CDR2 SVGIG (reference sequence). Deletions cut 0 bases from V and 6 bases from J, with 11 bases between. Written as DNA, the CDR3 is TGTGCCTGGAGTGTACGATCTGGGGCTGAAGCTTTCTTT. It encodes CAWSVRSGAEAFF. Based on the CDR3 plus reference TRBV30 and TRBJ1-1, the full variable domain is SQTIHQWPATLVQPVGSPLSLECTVEGTSNPNLYWYRQAAGRGLQLLFYSVGIGQISSEVPQNLSASRPQDRQFILSSKKLLLSDSGFYLCAWSVRSGAEAFFGQGTRLTVV.

This clone was observed a single time. The gene calls are TRBV7-8 and TRBJ2-3, with 8 bases matching TRBD2. The germline V gene has CDR1 SGHVS and CDR2 FQNEAQ. The CDR3 sequence is 16 residues long. Trimming at V came to 1 base and at J to 4 bases, leaving 7 bases not matched to a gene. Here the CDR3 reads CASSLEAGGPADTQYF. The CDR3 coding sequence is TGTGCCAGCAGCTTAGAGGCGGGAGGTCCCGCAGATACGCAGTATTTT.

The chain is built from TRBV4-1 and TRBJ2-3; D not resolved. Trimming took off 1 base at V and 4 bases at J, with 12 bases between the two ends. CDR1 and CDR2 from the germline V gene are MGHRA and YSYEKL. The CDR3 runs 15 residues. The chain's CDR3 is CASSQGPGLADTQYF. DNA of the CDR3: TGCGCCAGCAGCCAAGGTCCCGGTCTTGCAGATACGCAGTATTTT.

The chain carries TRBV5-6 and TRBJ2-7, with D maybe TRBD1 (5 bases). Trimming removed 0 bases at V and 3 bases at J, with 13 bases between. CDR1 is SGHDT, CDR2 YYEEEE, per germline. The CDR3 totals 15 residues. The CDR3 DNA reads as TGTGCCAGCAGCTTGGGGGGCAGGGCCCACTACGAGCAGTACTTC. It codes for CASSLGGRAHYEQYF.

The rearrangement links TRBV29-1 to TRBJ2-2; no definite D call. V was trimmed by 4 bases and J by 4 bases, leaving 7 bases between them. From germline, CDR1 is SQVTM and CDR2 ANQGSEA. The CDR3 length is 12 residues. The CDR3 sequence: CSVGQTTGELFF. In DNA form, the CDR3 reads TGCAGCGTTGGGCAGACCACCGGGGAGCTGTTTTTT.

The chain couples TRBV27 to TRBJ2-1, with 14 bases that match TRBD2. From germline, CDR1 is MNHEY and CDR2 SMNVEV (reference sequence). V dropped 5 bases and J dropped 8; count of bases not matched to a gene: 5. The CDR3 length is 15 residues. The CDR3 region has the DNA TGTGCCAGCAGTCGCGGGACTAGCGGGAGTCATGAGCAGTTCTTC. It translates to CASSRGTSGSHEQFF.

The rearrangement joins TRBV27 to TRBJ2-2; D is ambiguous. Germline values: CDR1 MNHEY, CDR2 SMNVEV (reference sequence). The CDR3 totals 15 residues. Trimming stripped 0 bases from V and 6 bases from J, with 11 bases between. For the CDR3, the DNA is TGTGCCAGCAGTTTATCGCCGGATATCGCCGGGGAGCTGTTTTTT. Its protein is CASSLSPDIAGELFF.